These 7 T cell receptor beta chains originate from one sample sequenced in a study of monozygotic twins with inflammatory bowel disease. TCRdb re-called the 5' RACE reads; one entry per CDR3 protein, DNA not given. There are 110,000 to 150,000 distinct CDR3 sequences in the sample, with 0.95% to 1.5% held by the top ten. The sample comprised blood. The receptors originated from a human donor with ulcerative colitis or Crohn's disease, or a healthy co-twin of an affected twin (not recorded which).

The rearrangement uses TRBV5-4 and TRBJ1-1; the D gene TCRdb calls, TRBD1, cannot be checked with no DNA. CDR3 length equals 14 residues. Germline values: CDR1 SGHNT, CDR2 YYREEE (reference sequence). This CDR3 is CASSPDTMNTEAFF. The variable domain in full, completed from reference TRBV5-4 and TRBJ1-1, reads ETGVTQSPTHLIKTRGQQVTLRCSSQSGHNTVSWYQQALGQGPQFIFQYYREEENGRGNFPPRFSGLQFPNYSSELNVNALELDDSALYLCASSPDTMNTEAFFGQGTRLTVV.

This chain joins TRBV6-5 and TRBJ2-3; TCRdb's D call, TRBD2, is unchecked because there is no DNA. This CDR3 has 17 residues. Per germline, CDR1 MNHEY and CDR2 SVGAGI. This chain's CDR3 is CASSYSRLAEAGDTQYF.

This chain links TRBV7-9 with TRBJ2-1; TCRdb lists TRBD2, though no DNA is available to test this call. From germline, CDR1 is SEHNR and CDR2 FQNEAQ (reference sequence). CDR3 length: 12 residues. CDR3 residues: CASSRLVHEQFF. The whole variable domain, filled in from reference TRBV7-9 and TRBJ2-1, reads DTGVSQNPRHKITKRGQNVTFRCDPISEHNRLYWYRQTLGQGPEFLTYFQNEAQLEKSRLLSDRFSAERPKGSFSTLEIQRTEQGDSAMYLCASSRLVHEQFFGPGTRLTVL.

J is TRBJ1-2 and V is TRBV29-1. The CDR3 runs to 14 residues. The germline V gene has CDR1 SQVTM and CDR2 ANQGSEA. The CDR3 is CSVEGETGDYGYTF. Together with reference TRBV29-1 and TRBJ1-2, the CDR3 gives the full variable domain: SAVISQKPSRDICQRGTSLTIQCQVDSQVTMMFWYRQQPGQSLTLIATANQGSEATYESGFVIDKFPISRPNLTFSTLTVSNMSPEDSSIYLCSVEGETGDYGYTFGSGTRLTVV.

CDR3 region: CATSRPAGLAGGGDTDTQYF. The V and J genes are TRBV15 and TRBJ2-3; TCRdb names TRBD2, which stays unverified in the absence of DNA. There are 20 residues in the CDR3. Germline V CDR1 and CDR2: LNHNV, YYDKDF (reference sequence).

The rearrangement joins TRBV29-1 to TRBJ1-1; TCRdb proposes TRBD1, but this gene call is untestable without DNA. Germline CDR1 is SQVTM and CDR2 is ANQGSEA. This CDR3 has 13 amino acids. CDR3 region: CSVLTGSNTEAFF.

The chain employs TRBV29-1 and TRBJ2-3; without DNA, the TCRdb call of TRBD2 cannot be checked. The CDR3 is made up of 17 amino acids. Germline V gene sequence: CDR1 SQVTM, CDR2 ANQGSEA. CDR3 amino acids: CSVEDRTSGKGTDTQYF.